A selection of T cell receptor beta chains follows, all from one sample in a study of blood T cell repertoires in COVID-19. The method was immunoSEQ multiplex PCR; TCRdb's version includes in-frame clones alone and lacks a portion of them. Among 50,000 to 80,000 clones listed, about 88% were seen once. Sequencing used PBMCs or T cells enriched from blood (not recorded which). The receptor source for this set is a woman in her thirties or forties who had recovered from COVID-19. Both conserved end residues are part of each CDR3. The D gene is left open where the match is weak. Not every row has a clone size; where given, it reads once, few, many or a size class.

CDR3 length,D gene,clone size,V gene,J gene,CDR3 DNA,CDR3 protein
13,.,.,TRBV27,TRBJ2-7,TGTGCCAGCAGGCAGGGGCTAATCTACGAGCAGTACTTC,CASRQGLIYEQYF
13,TRBD1,.,TRBV24-1,TRBJ2-7,TGTGCCACCAGTGATGGGACAGGCCTCGAGCAGTACTTC,CATSDGTGLEQYF
15,.,.,TRBV9,TRBJ1-1,TGTGCCAGCACCCGTAGTCTGGGGCCAAACACTGAAGCTTTCTTT,CASTRSLGPNTEAFF
11,.,.,TRBV12-3/TRBV12-4,TRBJ1-1,TGTGCCAGCAGCCACTCGGTTGAAGCTTTCTTT,CASSHSVEAFF
15,TRBD1,.,TRBV7-6,TRBJ1-1,TGTGCCAGCAGCCCCATGCGACAGGGGGACACTGAAGCTTTCTTT,CASSPMRQGDTEAFF
13,.,.,TRBV24-1,TRBJ1-2,TGTGCCACCAGTAGACAGGATTTATCTGGCTACACCTTC,CATSRQDLSGYTF
14,.,.,TRBV2,TRBJ2-5,TGTGCCAGCATTGACAGCGAGACAGGCGAGACCCAGTACTTC,CASIDSETGETQYF
15,TRBD1,.,TRBV3-1/TRBV3-2,TRBJ1-4,TGTGCCAGCAGCCCCAGGACAGGGTACGAAGAAAAACTGTTTTTT,CASSPRTGYEEKLFF
14,.,.,TRBV5-1,TRBJ2-7,TGCGCCAGCAACCGGGACAATTATTTGGACGAGCAGTACTTC,CASNRDNYLDEQYF
14,.,.,TRBV4-2,TRBJ1-6,TGTGCCAGCAGCCTTGGGGCGAAAAATTCACCCCTCCACTTT,CASSLGAKNSPLHF
15,.,.,TRBV3-1/TRBV3-2,TRBJ2-6,TGTGCCAGCACGGTATCTCACTCTGGGGCCAACGTCCTGACTTTC,CASTVSHSGANVLTF
13,TRBD1,.,TRBV18,TRBJ1-6,TGTGCCAGCTCGACAGGGGGGGGATCACCCCTCCACTTT,CASSTGGGSPLHF
13,TRBD1,.,TRBV7-9,TRBJ1-2,TGTGCCAGCAGCTCCGGGACAGTCTATGGCTACACCTTC,CASSSGTVYGYTF
15,.,.,TRBV27,TRBJ2-7,TGTGCCAGCAGGTACTTTCGGGGTAACTCCTACGAGCAGTACTTC,CASRYFRGNSYEQYF
13,.,.,TRBV7-9,TRBJ1-2,TGTGCCAGCAGCCCATTGACAGGTGGTGGCTACACCTTC,CASSPLTGGGYTF
14,TRBD1,.,TRBV10-3,TRBJ1-1,TGTGCCATCAGTGAGGACAGGGGGGCCACTGAAGCTTTCTTT,CAISEDRGATEAFF
13,TRBD1,.,TRBV27,TRBJ1-5,TGTGCCAGAACGGGACAGAGCAATCAGCCCCAGCATTTT,CARTGQSNQPQHF
15,TRBD1,.,TRBV3-1/TRBV3-2,TRBJ2-2,TGTGCCAGCAGCCGGACAGGGCTAGACACCGGGGAGCTGTTTTTT,CASSRTGLDTGELFF
13,.,.,TRBV2,TRBJ2-1,TGTGCCAGCAGCAGAAGCGAATACAATGAGCAGTTCTTC,CASSRSEYNEQFF
13,.,.,TRBV10-2,TRBJ2-7,TGCGCCACCAAGGACATGAGCTCCTACGAGCAGTACTTC,CATKDMSSYEQYF
14,.,once,TRBV3-1/TRBV3-2,TRBJ1-2,TGTGCCAGCAGCCAAGATTACGGGGGCTATGGCTACACCTTC,CASSQDYGGYGYTF
15,.,.,TRBV24-1,TRBJ1-5,TGTGCCACCCGTAGTTCGACAGGAGTTAGACAGCCCCAGCATTTT,CATRSSTGVRQPQHF
12,.,.,TRBV12-3/TRBV12-4,TRBJ1-1,TGTGCCAGCGCGCGGAAGTGGACTGAAGCTTTCTTT,CASARKWTEAFF
13,.,.,TRBV11-2,TRBJ2-7,TGTGCCAGCAGCTCCCTACAGGCAAAGGAGACGTACTTC,CASSSLQAKETYF
19,TRBD1,.,TRBV4-1,TRBJ2-6,TGCGCCAGCAGCCACGAGGCCGGACAGGAATTCTCTGGGGCCAACGTCCTGACTTTC,CASSHEAGQEFSGANVLTF
15,.,.,TRBV19,TRBJ1-1,TGTGCCAGTAGTATAGGGGTAAAGACAGGTACAGAAGCTTTCTTT,CASSIGVKTGTEAFF
14,.,.,TRBV7-2,TRBJ2-2,TGTGCCAGCAGCCGCCGTAGACTGGCCGGGGAGCTGTTTTTT,CASSRRRLAGELFF
16,TRBD2,.,TRBV11-2,TRBJ2-3,TGTGCCAGCAGCTTAAACAGCGGGGGGTCCGCAGATACGCAGTATTTT,CASSLNSGGSADTQYF
13,.,few,TRBV19,TRBJ1-3,TGTGCCAGTGGGAAGGGGGCTGGAAACACCATATATTTT,CASGKGAGNTIYF
13,.,.,TRBV18,TRBJ1-4,TGTGCCAGCTCCTCGGGTTTGTTTGATGAACTGTTTTTT,CASSSGLFDELFF
13,.,.,TRBV7-8,TRBJ1-2,TGTGCCAGTACGGGAACAGGGCGGTATGGCTACACCTTC,CASTGTGRYGYTF
11,.,once,TRBV20-1,TRBJ2-7,TGCAGTGCTAGCCAGGATTACGAGCAGTACTTC,CSASQDYEQYF
15,.,.,TRBV7-2,TRBJ2-1,TGTGCCAGCAGCTTAGCGGGGGGATACTACAATGAGCAGTTCTTC,CASSLAGGYYNEQFF
16,TRBD2,.,TRBV7-8,TRBJ2-2,TGTGCCAGCAGCCAGCGGGGGGGCCGGGTCGCCGGGGAGCTGTTTTTT,CASSQRGGRVAGELFF
17,.,.,TRBV18,TRBJ2-3,TGTGCCAGCTCACCACCTGGGACTCCCTCCCATCCAGATACGCAGTATTTT,CASSPPGTPSHPDTQYF
13,.,.,TRBV2,TRBJ1-1,TGTGCCAGCTTAGAGGAGACGAACACTGAAGCTTTCTTT,CASLEETNTEAFF
14,TRBD1,.,TRBV29-1,TRBJ2-5,TGCAGCGTTTCCCCGGGACAGGGGGCAGGGACCCAGTACTTC,CSVSPGQGAGTQYF
12,.,few,TRBV11-3,TRBJ2-2,TGTGCCAGCAGCCCTAACACCGGGGAGCTGTTTTTT,CASSPNTGELFF
16,TRBD1,.,TRBV19,TRBJ1-2,TGTGCCAGTAGTATTGACAGGGGGCGCGCTCACTATGGCTACACCTTC,CASSIDRGRAHYGYTF
13,.,.,TRBV5-1,TRBJ1-2,TGCGCCAGCAGCTTGGAACCCACGCGGGGCTACACCTTC,CASSLEPTRGYTF